This T cell receptor beta chain was obtained from a study of response to subunit inactivated influenza vaccine. Findings of the study overall: The authors offered the suggestion that each seasonal influenza vaccination recruits few new T cells.

TCRdb re-called the RT-PCR reads with MiXCR, one entry per CDR3 protein. The data hold more than 700,000 distinct CDR3 sequences, with around 20% observed a single time. The CDR3 is 17 amino acids. V shed 5 bases and J shed 1 base, with 20 bases lying between them. CDR1 is DFQATT and CDR2 is SNEGSKA in the germline V gene (reference sequence). A note on this clonotype: Antigen: not known.

The chain links TRBV20-1 to TRBJ2-2; either TRBD1 or TRBD2 may supply D (6 bases each). This clonotype originated in a man aged 50-60 years who received an inactivated influenza vaccine. Specimen: PBMCs from blood, collected roughly 5 days after vaccination. The CDR3 sequence is CSAAPGGKGRNTGELFF. DNA for the CDR3: TGCAGTGCTGCCCCCGGGGGCAAAGGGAGGAACACCGGGGAGCTGTTTTTT.